This T cell receptor beta chain came from a study of T-cell reconstitution after alpha-beta-depleted transplantation in children. This clonotype was detected only a few times. CDR3 length: 14 residues. Germline V gene lookup returns CDR1 SGHAT and CDR2 FQNNGV. The V end was cut by 4 bases, the J end by 2 bases, with 12 bases between. TCRbeta library construction was performed incorporating unique molecular identifiers. One entry per CDR3 protein results from TCRdb running MiXCR on the PCR reads. The data contain roughly 170,000 distinct CDR3 sequences, around 7% of them seen just once; the ten biggest clones take up roughly 3%.

Material: PBMCs from the stem cell graft donor, obtained from the stem cell graft. The source is a human donor who donated a stem cell graft to a child with Wiskott-Aldrich syndrome. This rearrangement joins TRBV11-2 to TRBJ2-7; possible D gene TRBD1, 6 bases. CDR3: CASSSERTAYEQYF. CDR3 in DNA: TGTGCCAGCAGCTCGGAGAGGACAGCCTACGAGCAGTACTTC.